This TCR beta chain was observed in a study of cytomegalovirus exposure and HLA in healthy donors. The V end lost 3 bases, the J end lost 2 bases, and 16 bases lay between the germline ends. Germline CDR1 SGDLS, CDR2 YYNGEE. This CDR3 region has 16 residues. The study ran its PCR with 60 Vbeta and 13 Jbeta primers. Method: immunoSEQ multiplex PCR; TCRdb's copy keeps in-frame clones and lacks some. The profile shows 150,000 to 200,000 clones, under 85% of them singletons. The sample consisted of PBMCs. This sequence was found in a man aged 45-65 years in good health and CMV-seropositive. The V gene is TRBV9, the J gene TRBJ2-3; TRBD2 might be the D (6 bases). CDR3 sequence: CASSDAGTGLTDTQYF. CDR3 in DNA: TGTGCCAGCAGCGACGCCGGGACGGGACTCACAGATACGCAGTATTTT. Complete variable domain (other parts from reference TRBV9 and TRBJ2-3): DSGVTQTPKHLITATGQRVTLRCSPRSGDLSVYWYQQSLDQGLQFLIQYYNGEERAKGNILERFSAQQFPDLHSELNLSSLELGDSALYFCASSDAGTGLTDTQYFGPGTRLTVL.